The rows below give T cell receptor beta chains drawn from one sample of a study of cytomegalovirus exposure and HLA in healthy donors. Sequencing was performed with immunoSEQ multiplex PCR; in TCRdb, only in-frame clones are kept and a portion is missing. The top ten clones hold 3.1% of a sample with about 130,000 clones, about four fifths of them seen once. Sequenced: PBMCs. The receptors originated from a man aged 30 to 45 in good health and CMV-seronegative. Each CDR3 is given with its conserved first and last residue. Each record gives: D gene, V gene, J gene, clone size, CDR3 protein, CDR3 DNA. A D gene is named only where the DNA matches it firmly. The listing skips clone size in some rows; elsewhere it reads once, few, many or a size class.

TRBD1	TRBV4-2	TRBJ2-2	NA	CASSQDDRAGELFF	TGTGCCAGCAGCCAAGATGACAGGGCCGGGGAGCTGTTTTTT
NA	TRBV7-3	TRBJ1-6	NA	CASSLGQFGDSPLHF	TGTGCCAGCAGCCTTGGACAATTCGGTGATTCACCCCTCCACTTT
NA	TRBV5-8	TRBJ1-3	NA	CASSFSGPYSGNTIYF	TGTGCCAGCAGCTTTTCAGGGCCCTACTCTGGAAACACCATATATTTT
TRBD2	TRBV7-2	TRBJ2-1	NA	CASSLIAGENEQFF	TGTGCCAGCAGCTTAATAGCGGGGGAGAATGAGCAGTTCTTC
TRBD2	TRBV7-7	TRBJ2-2	NA	CARGGLNGELFF	TGTGCTCGCGGGGGGTTGAACGGGGAGCTGTTTTTT
TRBD2	TRBV7-3	TRBJ2-1	NA	CASSFSGGPDEQFF	TGTGCCAGCAGCTTCTCGGGGGGGCCGGATGAGCAGTTCTTC
TRBD2	TRBV19	TRBJ2-1	NA	CASSGSGGAYNEQFF	TGTGCCAGTAGTGGGAGTGGGGGGGCCTACAATGAGCAGTTCTTC
NA	TRBV5-6	TRBJ1-6	NA	CASSSEGWVFSPLHF	TGTGCCAGCAGTTCGGAGGGGTGGGTTTTTTCACCCCTCCACTTT
NA	TRBV5-1	TRBJ1-1	NA	CASSLKVGAGYTEAFF	TGCGCCAGCAGCTTGAAGGTTGGGGCCGGGTACACTGAAGCTTTCTTT
NA	TRBV7-2	TRBJ1-5	NA	CASSLGSRNNQPQHF	TGTGCCAGCAGCTTAGGGAGCCGGAACAATCAGCCCCAGCATTTT
TRBD2	TRBV7-2	TRBJ2-3	NA	CASSLRRLAITDTQYF	TGTGCCAGCAGCTTAAGGAGACTAGCCATCACAGATACGCAGTATTTT
TRBD2	TRBV7-2	TRBJ2-1	NA	CASSFSPSGGRYEQFF	TGTGCCAGCAGCTTTTCCCCTAGCGGGGGGCGTTATGAGCAGTTCTTC
NA	TRBV13	TRBJ2-7	NA	CASSTWGTLEQYF	TGTGCCAGCAGCACCTGGGGGACTCTCGAGCAGTACTTC
TRBD1	TRBV10-3	TRBJ1-5	NA	CAISPDRDSNQPQHF	TGTGCCATCAGCCCCGACAGGGACAGTAATCAGCCCCAGCATTTT
NA	TRBV5-1	TRBJ2-3	once	CASSLRLDPTDTQYF	TGCGCCAGCAGCTTGAGACTAGACCCCACAGATACGCAGTATTTT
NA	TRBV7-2	TRBJ2-1	NA	CASSLASPYNEQFF	TGTGCCAGCAGCTTGGCTAGCCCCTACAATGAGCAGTTCTTC
NA	TRBV28	TRBJ1-5	NA	CASSFGQPQHF	TGTGCCAGCAGTTTCGGGCAGCCCCAGCATTTT
TRBD2	TRBV4-3	TRBJ2-2	few	CASSQELPGTITGELFF	TGCGCCAGCAGCCAAGAGCTCCCAGGGACTATAACCGGGGAGCTGTTTTTT
NA	TRBV7-9	TRBJ2-2	NA	CASSSGNTGELFF	TGTGCCAGCAGCTCAGGGAACACCGGGGAGCTGTTTTTT
NA	TRBV5-1	TRBJ1-2	NA	CASSPSGQLWTYGYTF	TGCGCCAGCAGCCCCAGCGGGCAGTTATGGACCTATGGCTACACCTTC
TRBD2	TRBV6-1	TRBJ2-5	NA	CASSELAGGQETQYF	TGTGCCAGCAGTGAACTAGCGGGGGGGCAAGAGACCCAGTACTTC
NA	TRBV27	TRBJ2-1	NA	CASSTYGTPNEQFF	TGTGCCAGCAGTACGTACGGGACTCCCAATGAGCAGTTCTTC
NA	TRBV19	TRBJ2-2	NA	CASSGQWNTGELFF	TGTGCCAGTAGCGGACAGTGGAACACCGGGGAGCTGTTTTTT
NA	TRBV5-8	TRBJ1-1	NA	CASSALTDMNTEAFF	TGTGCCAGCAGCGCTCTGACAGATATGAACACTGAAGCTTTCTTT
NA	TRBV9	TRBJ2-6	NA	CASSQNRPSGANVLTF	TGTGCCAGCAGCCAAAACAGGCCCTCTGGGGCCAACGTCCTGACTTTC
TRBD1	TRBV9	TRBJ1-1	NA	CASSPTGANTEAFF	TGTGCCAGCAGCCCGACAGGGGCCAACACTGAAGCTTTCTTT
NA	TRBV6-1	TRBJ2-3	NA	CASSERAGAHTDTQYF	TGTGCCAGCAGTGAAAGGGCGGGGGCCCACACAGATACGCAGTATTTT
NA	TRBV5-8	TRBJ1-2	NA	CASSLGLRSYGYTF	TGTGCCAGCAGCTTGGGGCTTCGGAGTTATGGCTACACCTTC
TRBD2	TRBV19	TRBJ2-3	NA	CASSPSGTLRDTQYF	TGTGCCAGTAGTCCTAGCGGGACTCTTAGGGATACGCAGTATTTT
NA	TRBV6-4	TRBJ2-3	few	CASSDRTGGTDTQYF	TGTGCCAGCAGTGACCGGACTGGGGGCACAGATACGCAGTATTTT
TRBD1	TRBV5-6	TRBJ1-4	NA	CSSSLGTGVREKLFF	TGTTCCAGCAGCTTAGGGACAGGGGTACGTGAAAAACTGTTTTTT
NA	TRBV4-3	TRBJ1-2	NA	CASSQDTPSSVVEGYTF	TGCGCCAGCAGCCAAGATACTCCGTCATCTGTAGTAGAAGGCTACACCTTC
TRBD1	TRBV29-1	TRBJ2-5	NA	CSVATGVIETQYF	TGCAGTGTAGCGACAGGGGTCATAGAGACCCAGTACTTC
TRBD1	TRBV9	TRBJ2-7	few	CASTWITSGTGADYEQYF	TGTGCCAGCACTTGGATTACCTCTGGGACAGGGGCTGACTACGAGCAGTACTTC
NA	TRBV7-8	TRBJ1-1	NA	CASSLVRMNTEAFF	TGTGCCAGCAGCTTAGTGCGCATGAACACTGAAGCTTTCTTT
TRBD1	TRBV6-1	TRBJ1-1	NA	CASRPQGEWTEAFF	TGTGCCAGCAGGCCACAGGGGGAGTGGACTGAAGCTTTCTTT
NA	TRBV5-1	TRBJ2-7	NA	CASSLVGGREQYF	TGCGCCAGCAGCTTGGTTGGGGGCCGCGAGCAGTACTTC
TRBD1	TRBV5-6	TRBJ2-1	NA	CASSLGQGVGSYNEQFF	TGTGCCAGCAGCTTAGGACAGGGGGTGGGCAGCTACAATGAGCAGTTCTTC
TRBD1	TRBV10-3	TRBJ2-6	NA	CAISDGQGVSGANVLTF	TGTGCCATCAGTGACGGACAGGGGGTCTCTGGGGCCAACGTCCTGACTTTC
TRBD1	TRBV5-1	TRBJ1-2	few	CASSLQTGGLGYTF	TGCGCCAGCAGCTTGCAGACAGGGGGTTTGGGCTACACCTTC
NA	TRBV5-1	TRBJ2-3	NA	CASYRESTDTQYF	TGCGCCAGCTACAGGGAGAGCACAGATACGCAGTATTTT
NA	TRBV27	TRBJ1-6	NA	CASSLSSRASPLHF	TGTGCCAGCAGTTTATCTTCCCGAGCTTCACCCCTCCACTTT
TRBD2	TRBV6-5	TRBJ2-7	NA	CASSYYRDYSYEQYF	TGTGCCAGCAGTTATTACCGGGACTACTCCTACGAGCAGTACTTC
TRBD2	TRBV5-6	TRBJ2-7	NA	CASPFGGGAAGASTYEQYF	TGTGCCAGCCCGTTCGGGGGGGGCGCAGCGGGGGCGTCGACCTACGAGCAGTACTTC
TRBD1	TRBV7-2	TRBJ2-7	NA	CASSTDRNEQYF	TGTGCCAGCAGCACGGACAGGAACGAGCAGTACTTC
NA	TRBV4-1	TRBJ2-3	NA	CASSPEASPAVRDTQYF	TGCGCCAGCAGCCCCGAGGCTAGCCCCGCAGTTAGAGATACGCAGTATTTT
NA	TRBV4-3	TRBJ2-1	NA	CASSQGWLATYNEQFF	TGCGCCAGCAGCCAAGGATGGCTAGCGACCTACAATGAGCAGTTCTTC
TRBD1	TRBV5-4	TRBJ1-1	NA	CASSSPTGTDTEAFF	TGTGCCAGCAGCTCCCCGACAGGGACGGACACTGAAGCTTTCTTT
TRBD1	TRBV6-5	TRBJ2-7	NA	CASSFRDRVYEQYF	TGTGCCAGCAGTTTCCGGGACAGGGTCTACGAGCAGTACTTC
NA	TRBV6-1	TRBJ1-4	few	CASSNRVHTNEKLFF	TGTGCCAGCAGTAACAGGGTTCACACTAATGAAAAACTGTTTTTT
NA	TRBV7-8	TRBJ2-1	NA	CASSPGFF	TGTGCCAGCAGTCCCGGGTTCTTC
TRBD1	TRBV4-1	TRBJ2-7	few	CASSYRGRLYKSSYEQYF	TGCGCCAGCAGCTATAGGGGGCGCCTATACAAGAGCTCCTACGAGCAGTACTTC
NA	TRBV10-2	TRBJ1-2	NA	CASRDTGPPNYGYTF	TGCGCCAGCAGAGACACAGGGCCGCCTAACTATGGCTACACCTTC
NA	TRBV5-1	TRBJ1-4	NA	CASSPNTGPNEKLFF	TGCGCCAGCAGCCCTAATACAGGGCCTAATGAAAAACTGTTTTTT
NA	TRBV20-1	TRBJ2-1	NA	CSASEGEQFF	TGCAGTGCTAGTGAGGGCGAGCAGTTCTTC
NA	TRBV28	TRBJ1-1	NA	CASSSAGSEAFF	TGTGCCAGCAGCAGTGCAGGGTCTGAAGCTTTCTTT
NA	TRBV9	TRBJ2-2	few	CASSHLLSAGELFF	TGTGCCAGCAGCCACCTGCTGTCGGCCGGGGAGCTGTTTTTT
TRBD1	TRBV5-6	TRBJ1-1	few	CASSGDRTVEAFF	TGTGCCAGCAGCGGGGACAGGACGGTTGAAGCTTTCTTT